This is a list of T cell receptor beta chains from one sample in a study of T-cell memory formation after mild COVID-19. TCRdb re-derived calls from the 5' RACE reads in MiXCR, one entry per CDR3 protein. The table includes about 130,000 distinct CDR3 sequences, about 23% detected once. Sequences were obtained from PBMCs or a T cell subset sorted from them (not recorded which). The receptor source for this set is an adult woman who had mild COVID-19 (a few samples of this study predate the infection). Cell type and time point are not known. CDR3s include the opening cysteine and the closing phenylalanine or tryptophan. A D gene is named only where the DNA matches it firmly. Expanded clones get a size class; other rows say once, few or many, or leave the size out.

cdr3_aa cdr3_nt clone_size v_call d_call j_call
CASSPGLADPPYEQYF TGTGCCAGCAGCCCCGGACTAGCGGATCCACCCTACGAGCAGTACTTC . TRBV7-9 TRBD2 TRBJ2-7
CASSPSRDRGGYGYTF TGCGCCAGCAGCCCTTCTAGGGACAGGGGTGGCTATGGCTACACCTTC . TRBV4-1 TRBD1 TRBJ1-2
CASSEAPFEAFF TGTGCCAGCAGTGAAGCACCTTTTGAAGCTTTCTTT once TRBV2 . TRBJ1-1
CASAPGQLQIF TGTGCCAGCGCGCCAGGACAGCTACAGATCTTC . TRBV12-3/TRBV12-4 . TRBJ2-1
CASSSPRDPSPDTGELFF TGTGCCAGCAGCTCGCCCCGGGATCCCAGCCCGGACACCGGGGAGCTGTTTTTT once TRBV11-2 . TRBJ2-2
CASSLEGSYNEQFF TGTGCCAGCAGCTTAGAGGGGTCCTACAATGAGCAGTTCTTC . TRBV7-2 . TRBJ2-1
CASRGDSLNTEAFF TGTGCCTCCAGGGGGGACAGCCTGAACACTGAAGCTTTCTTT . TRBV4-2 TRBD1 TRBJ1-1
CASSLIGTGDFNYGYTF TGTGCCAGCAGCTTAATTGGGACAGGGGACTTTAACTATGGCTACACCTTC . TRBV5-8 TRBD1 TRBJ1-2
CASSQEVGLGYNEQFF TGTGCCAGCAGCCAAGAGGTCGGACTAGGTTACAATGAGCAGTTCTTC few TRBV14 TRBD2 TRBJ2-1
CASSYPHRLPQETQYF TGTGCCAGCAGTTACCCTCACCGTCTCCCCCAAGAGACCCAGTACTTC . TRBV6-5 . TRBJ2-5
CASQGGSSYNEQFF TGTGCCAGCCAGGGCGGGAGCTCCTACAATGAGCAGTTCTTC . TRBV27 TRBD2 TRBJ2-1
CASSLSWTGGAIDEQYF TGCGCCAGCAGCTTAAGTTGGACAGGGGGGGCAATCGACGAGCAGTACTTC medium-sized TRBV4-1 TRBD1 TRBJ2-7
CAWSGQGAGYEQYF TGTGCCTGGAGTGGACAGGGGGCTGGCTACGAGCAGTACTTC few TRBV30 TRBD1 TRBJ2-7
CASSNQPLAGETQYF TGTGCCAGCAGCAACCAACCCCTAGCGGGAGAGACCCAGTACTTC few TRBV7-9 TRBD2 TRBJ2-5
CAWSVTAAEAFF TGTGCCTGGAGTGTAACTGCGGCTGAAGCTTTCTTT few TRBV30 . TRBJ1-1
CASSQAAVLYGYTF TGTGCCAGCAGCCAAGCGGCCGTCCTCTATGGCTACACCTTC . TRBV14 . TRBJ1-2
CSARDMVADYGEQYF TGCAGTGCTAGAGATATGGTAGCGGACTACGGGGAGCAGTACTTC few TRBV20-1 . TRBJ2-7
CASSQGAERSGELFF TGCGCCAGCAGCCAAGGGGCCGAGAGGAGCGGGGAGCTGTTTTTT . TRBV4-1 . TRBJ2-2
CASGRAFF TGTGCCAGCGGTAGAGCTTTCTTT . TRBV7-9 . TRBJ1-1
CASSYSGQGSTEAFF TGCGCCAGCAGCTATTCGGGACAGGGGAGCACTGAAGCTTTCTTT . TRBV5-1 TRBD1 TRBJ1-1
CASSLGSGEHGELFF TGTGCCAGCAGCCTTGGGAGTGGGGAACACGGGGAGCTGTTTTTT many TRBV3-1 . TRBJ2-2
CASHVWGNTEAFF TGTGCCAGTCACGTCTGGGGGAACACTGAAGCTTTCTTT . TRBV19 . TRBJ1-1
CASSLTASAGELFF TGTGCCAGCAGCTTAACCGCTAGCGCCGGGGAGCTGTTTTTT . TRBV7-9 . TRBJ2-2
CASSLALALTGEAFF TGTGCCAGCAGTTTAGCCCTGGCCTTGACGGGTGAAGCTTTCTTT few TRBV12-3/TRBV12-4 . TRBJ1-1
CASSQVGDEKLFF TGTGCCAGCAGCCAAGTGGGGGATGAAAAACTGTTTTTT few TRBV4-2 . TRBJ1-4
CASSLTGRASTDTQYF TGCGCCAGCAGCTTGACGGGGAGGGCATCCACAGATACGCAGTATTTT medium-sized TRBV5-1 TRBD2 TRBJ2-3
CSVGTWGTEAFF TGCAGCGTTGGTACCTGGGGTACTGAAGCTTTCTTT . TRBV29-1 . TRBJ1-1
CASSSGQGPETQYF TGTGCCAGCAGTTCGGGACAGGGTCCCGAGACCCAGTACTTC . TRBV12-3/TRBV12-4 TRBD1 TRBJ2-5
CASSPSGGVLFYEQYF TGTGCCAGCAGCCCCTCAGGGGGCGTTCTTTTCTACGAGCAGTACTTC few TRBV9 TRBD1 TRBJ2-7
CASTRVKGQFF TGTGCCAGCACCCGGGTTAAAGGGCAGTTCTTC few TRBV7-9 . TRBJ2-1
CASSQDHGQAGELFF TGCGCCAGCAGCCAAGATCACGGCCAGGCCGGGGAGCTGTTTTTT few TRBV4-1 . TRBJ2-2
CASSYTGGPNTEAFF TGTGCCAGCAGTTACACAGGGGGTCCGAACACTGAAGCTTTCTTT few TRBV6-6 TRBD1 TRBJ1-1
CSARFAGSVVTDTQYF TGCAGTGCTAGGTTTGCCGGGTCTGTCGTCACAGATACGCAGTATTTT few TRBV20-1 . TRBJ2-3
CASSFARWGGSEAFF TGTGCCAGCAGTTTCGCGAGGTGGGGGGGTAGTGAAGCTTTCTTT . TRBV12-3/TRBV12-4 . TRBJ1-1
CASSSLYLHGTDTQYF TGTGCCAGCAGTTCCCTATACCTGCATGGCACAGATACGCAGTATTTT . TRBV7-9 . TRBJ2-3
CASSLEGQATEAFF TGTGCCAGCAGCTTAGAGGGACAGGCCACTGAAGCTTTCTTT few TRBV7-9 TRBD1 TRBJ1-1
CAWSVSLGAEAFF TGTGCCTGGAGTGTAAGTTTAGGAGCTGAAGCTTTCTTT . TRBV30 . TRBJ1-1
CASSYLTGTEAFF TGTGCCAGCAGTTATCTCACCGGAACTGAAGCTTTCTTT . TRBV27 . TRBJ1-1
CASSLELAGESTDTQYF TGCGCCAGCAGCTTGGAGCTAGCGGGAGAAAGCACAGATACGCAGTATTTT few TRBV5-1 TRBD2 TRBJ2-3
CASSLDGTGRYNEQFF TGTGCCAGCAGCTTAGATGGGACAGGGAGATACAATGAGCAGTTCTTC few TRBV7-6 TRBD1 TRBJ2-1
CASSSPSSYEQYF TGTGCCAGCAGCTCCCCCAGCTCCTACGAGCAGTACTTC few TRBV7-9 . TRBJ2-7
CASSLLHNGGYEQYF TGTGCCAGCAGCTTGCTTCACAACGGGGGCTACGAGCAGTACTTC . TRBV5-5 . TRBJ2-7
CASSLDAGQATHNEQFF TGTGCCAGCAGCTTAGACGCGGGACAGGCAACCCACAATGAGCAGTTCTTC . TRBV11-2 TRBD1 TRBJ2-1
CASSVQGITGELFF TGTGCCAGCAGCGTACAGGGAATCACCGGGGAGCTGTTTTTT few TRBV9 . TRBJ2-2
CASSSENSPYTF TGCGCCAGCAGCTCCGAGAACAGTCCCTACACCTTC . TRBV5-1 . TRBJ1-2
CASSPHGELFF TGTGCCAGCAGCCCCCACGGGGAGCTGTTTTTT few TRBV7-9 . TRBJ2-2
CASSELAGSTDTQYF TGTGCCAGCAGTGAATTAGCGGGGAGCACAGATACGCAGTATTTT . TRBV6-4 TRBD2 TRBJ2-3